This entry describes one T cell receptor (beta chain). The sample holds other DNA sequences that translate to the same CDR3. TCRdb keeps only in-frame clones here, not all; method: immunoSEQ multiplex PCR. The profile covers approximately 210,000 clones, with 84% appearing a single time and approximately 8% taken by the ten largest. The record originates from a study of blood T cell repertoires in COVID-19. On the study more broadly: Acute and convalescent COVID-19 samples came from the United States, Italy and Spain.

This receptor was identified in a woman between 50 and 59 years old with active or convalescent COVID-19. The sequenced material came from peripheral blood.

CDR3: CASSPTGMNTEAFF. In DNA, the CDR3 is TGTGCCAGCAGCCCGACAGGAATGAACACTGAAGCTTTCTTT. This chain joins TRBV27 and TRBJ1-1; a weak D match, TRBD1 (6 bases). V was trimmed by 6 bases and J by 0 bases, leaving 11 bases between them. The CDR3 spans 14 residues. Germline V gene sequence: CDR1 MNHEY, CDR2 SMNVEV (reference sequence).